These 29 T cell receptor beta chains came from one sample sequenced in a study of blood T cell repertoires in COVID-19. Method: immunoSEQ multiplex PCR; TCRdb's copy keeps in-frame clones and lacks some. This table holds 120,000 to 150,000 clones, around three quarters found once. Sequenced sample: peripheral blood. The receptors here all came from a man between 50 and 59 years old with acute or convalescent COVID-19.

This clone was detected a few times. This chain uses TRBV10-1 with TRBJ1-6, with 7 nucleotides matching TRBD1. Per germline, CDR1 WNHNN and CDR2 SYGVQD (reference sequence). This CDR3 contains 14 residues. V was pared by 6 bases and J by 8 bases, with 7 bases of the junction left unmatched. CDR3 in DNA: TGCGCCAGCAGCCTGGGACAGCTCCATTCACCCCTCCACTTT. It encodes CASSLGQLHSPLHF.

CDR3 sequence: CASSLVAGTAGEQYF. CDR3 in DNA: TGCGCCAGCAGCTTGGTTGCGGGGACTGCTGGGGAGCAGTACTTC. The V call is TRBV5-1, the J call TRBJ2-7; tentatively, D is TRBD2 (6 bases). The germline gives CDR1 SGHRS, CDR2 YFSETQ. V was trimmed by 0 bases and J by 7 bases, leaving 17 bases between them. This CDR3 has 15 residues. The whole variable domain, filled in from reference TRBV5-1 and TRBJ2-7, reads KAGVTQTPRYLIKTRGQQVTLSCSPISGHRSVSWYQQTPGQGLQFLFEYFSETQRNKGNFPGRFSGRQFSNSRSEMNVSTLELGDSALYLCASSLVAGTAGEQYFGPGTRLTVT.

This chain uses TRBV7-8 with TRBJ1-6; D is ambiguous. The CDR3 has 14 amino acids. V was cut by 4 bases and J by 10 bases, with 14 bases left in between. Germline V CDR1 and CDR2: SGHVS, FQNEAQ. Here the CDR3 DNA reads TGTGCCAGCAGCTCTCAGGCTACAAAATCACCCCTCCACTTT. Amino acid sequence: CASSSQATKSPLHF.

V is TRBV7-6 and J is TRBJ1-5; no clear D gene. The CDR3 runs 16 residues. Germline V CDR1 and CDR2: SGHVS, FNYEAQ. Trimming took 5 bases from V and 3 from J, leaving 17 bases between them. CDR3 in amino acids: CASSPLSGGNNQPQHF. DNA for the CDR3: TGTGCCAGCAGCCCCCTATCGGGAGGGAACAATCAGCCCCAGCATTTT.

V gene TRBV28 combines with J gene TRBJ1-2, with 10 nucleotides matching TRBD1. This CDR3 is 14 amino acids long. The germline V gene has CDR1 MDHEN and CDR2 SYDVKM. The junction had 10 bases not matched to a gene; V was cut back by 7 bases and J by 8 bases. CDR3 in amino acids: CASNQDRGRGGYTF. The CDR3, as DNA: TGTGCCAGCAACCAGGACAGGGGGAGAGGGGGCTACACCTTC.

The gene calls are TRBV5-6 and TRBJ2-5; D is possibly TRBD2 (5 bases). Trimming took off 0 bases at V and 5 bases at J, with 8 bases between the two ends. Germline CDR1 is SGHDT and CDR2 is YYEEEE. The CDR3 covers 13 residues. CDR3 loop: CASSLGSEETQYF. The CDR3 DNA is TGTGCCAGCAGCTTGGGTAGCGAGGAGACCCAGTACTTC.

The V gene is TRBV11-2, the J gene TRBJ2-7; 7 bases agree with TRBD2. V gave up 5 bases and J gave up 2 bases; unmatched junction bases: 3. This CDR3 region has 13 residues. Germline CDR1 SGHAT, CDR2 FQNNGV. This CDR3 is CASSDGGAYEQYF. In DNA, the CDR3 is TGTGCCAGCAGCGATGGGGGGGCCTACGAGCAGTACTTC.

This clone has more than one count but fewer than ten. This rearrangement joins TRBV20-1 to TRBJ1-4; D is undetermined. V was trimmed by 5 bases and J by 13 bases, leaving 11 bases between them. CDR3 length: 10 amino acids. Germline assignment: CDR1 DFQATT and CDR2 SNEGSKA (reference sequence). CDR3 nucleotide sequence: TGCAGTGCTGGCGGTCAGAGACTGTTTTTT. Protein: CSAGGQRLFF.

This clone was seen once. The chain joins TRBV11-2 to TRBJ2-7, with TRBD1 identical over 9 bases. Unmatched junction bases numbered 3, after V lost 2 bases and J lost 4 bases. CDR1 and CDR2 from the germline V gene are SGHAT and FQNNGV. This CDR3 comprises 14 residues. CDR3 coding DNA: TGTGCCAGCAGCTTAACAGGGGGCAATTACGAGCAGTACGTC. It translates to CASSLTGGNYEQYV.

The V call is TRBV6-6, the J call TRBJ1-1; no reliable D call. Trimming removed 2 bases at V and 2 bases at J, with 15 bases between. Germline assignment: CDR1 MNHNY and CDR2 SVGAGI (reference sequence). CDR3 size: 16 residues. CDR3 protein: CASSYLPPGDNTEAFF. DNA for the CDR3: TGTGCCAGCAGTTACCTTCCCCCCGGGGATAACACTGAAGCTTTCTTT.

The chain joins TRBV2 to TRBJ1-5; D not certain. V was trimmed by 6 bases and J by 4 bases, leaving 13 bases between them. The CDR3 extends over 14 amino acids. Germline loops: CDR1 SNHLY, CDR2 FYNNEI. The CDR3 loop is CASRAGRENQPQHF. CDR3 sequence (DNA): TGTGCCAGCAGAGCCGGGAGGGAGAATCAGCCCCAGCATTTT.

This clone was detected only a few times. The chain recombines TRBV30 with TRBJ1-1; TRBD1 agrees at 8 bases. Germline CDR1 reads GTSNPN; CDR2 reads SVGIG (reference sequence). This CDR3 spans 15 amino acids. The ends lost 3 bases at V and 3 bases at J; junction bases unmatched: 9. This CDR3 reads CAWSWTGSSDTEAFF. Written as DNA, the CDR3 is TGTGCCTGGAGCTGGACAGGGAGTTCGGACACTGAAGCTTTCTTT.

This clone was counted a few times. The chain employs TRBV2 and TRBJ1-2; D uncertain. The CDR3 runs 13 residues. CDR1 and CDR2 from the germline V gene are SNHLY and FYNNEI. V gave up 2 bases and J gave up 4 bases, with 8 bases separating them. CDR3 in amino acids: CASSEIPSYGYTF. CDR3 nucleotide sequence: TGTGCCAGCAGTGAAATCCCCTCCTATGGCTACACCTTC.

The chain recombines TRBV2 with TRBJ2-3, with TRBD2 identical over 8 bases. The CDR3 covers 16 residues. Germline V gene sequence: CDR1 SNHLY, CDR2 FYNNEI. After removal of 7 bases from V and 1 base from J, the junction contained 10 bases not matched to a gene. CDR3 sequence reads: CASTQSAGGRTDTQYF. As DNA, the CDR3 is TGTGCCAGCACCCAGTCCGCGGGGGGCCGCACAGATACGCAGTATTTT.

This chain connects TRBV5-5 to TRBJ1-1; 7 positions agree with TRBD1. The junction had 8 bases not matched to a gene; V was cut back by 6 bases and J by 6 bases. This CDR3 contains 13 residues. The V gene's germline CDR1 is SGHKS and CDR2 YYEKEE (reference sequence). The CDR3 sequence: CASNIRGGAEAFF. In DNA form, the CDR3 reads TGTGCCAGCAACATTAGAGGGGGCGCTGAAGCTTTCTTT.

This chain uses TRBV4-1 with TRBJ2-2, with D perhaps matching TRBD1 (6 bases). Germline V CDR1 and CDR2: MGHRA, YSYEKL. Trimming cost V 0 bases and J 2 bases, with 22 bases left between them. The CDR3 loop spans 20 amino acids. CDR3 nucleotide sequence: TGCGCCAGCAGCCAAGATCTGGCAGGGTGGGGGCGACCTAACACCGGGGAGCTGTTTTTT. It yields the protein CASSQDLAGWGRPNTGELFF.

This chain's CDR3 is CASKTLLGTYEQYF. CDR3 nucleotide sequence: TGTGCCAGCAAAACATTACTAGGAACCTACGAGCAGTACTTC. The chain combines TRBV27 with TRBJ2-7; weak D call: TRBD2 (5 bases). The germline V gene encodes CDR1 MNHEY and CDR2 SMNVEV (reference sequence). Deletions cut 7 bases from V and 2 bases from J, with 15 bases between. The CDR3 is 14 amino acids.

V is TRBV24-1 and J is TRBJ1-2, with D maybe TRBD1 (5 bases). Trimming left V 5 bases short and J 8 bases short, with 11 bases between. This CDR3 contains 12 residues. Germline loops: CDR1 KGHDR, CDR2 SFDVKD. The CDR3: CATSGQGSGYTF. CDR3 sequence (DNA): TGTGCCACCAGTGGGCAGGGTTCGGGCTACACCTTC.

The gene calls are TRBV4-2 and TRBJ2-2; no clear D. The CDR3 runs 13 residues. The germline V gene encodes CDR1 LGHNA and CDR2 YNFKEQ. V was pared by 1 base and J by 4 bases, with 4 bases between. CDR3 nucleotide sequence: TGTGCCAGCAGCCAAGCTTTCACCGGGGAGCTGTTTTTT. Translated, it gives CASSQAFTGELFF.

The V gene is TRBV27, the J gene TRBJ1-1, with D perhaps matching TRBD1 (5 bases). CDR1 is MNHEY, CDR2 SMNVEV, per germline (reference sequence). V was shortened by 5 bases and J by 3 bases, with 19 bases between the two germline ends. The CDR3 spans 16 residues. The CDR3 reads CASSQTWGVPDTEAFF. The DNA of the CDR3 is TGTGCCAGCAGTCAAACATGGGGGGTACCGGACACTGAAGCTTTCTTT.

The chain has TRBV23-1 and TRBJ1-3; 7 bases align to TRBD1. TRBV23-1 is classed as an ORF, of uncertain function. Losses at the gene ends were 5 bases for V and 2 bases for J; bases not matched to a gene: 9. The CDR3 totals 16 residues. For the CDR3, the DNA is TGCGCCAGCAGTGCAGGGATAGACAGGGCTGGAAACACCATATATTTT. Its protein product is CASSAGIDRAGNTIYF.

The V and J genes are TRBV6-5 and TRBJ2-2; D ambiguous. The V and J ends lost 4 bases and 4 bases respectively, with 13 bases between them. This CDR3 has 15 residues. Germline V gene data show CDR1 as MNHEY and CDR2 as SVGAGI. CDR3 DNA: TGTGCCAGCAGTTCGCTAGAATACTTCACCGGGGAGCTGTTTTTT. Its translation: CASSSLEYFTGELFF.

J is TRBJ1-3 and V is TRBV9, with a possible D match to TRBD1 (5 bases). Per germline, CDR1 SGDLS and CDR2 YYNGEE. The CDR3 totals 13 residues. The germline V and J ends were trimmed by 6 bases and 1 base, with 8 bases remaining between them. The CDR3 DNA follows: TGTGCCAGCAATAGGGGATCTGGAAACACCATATATTTT. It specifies CASNRGSGNTIYF. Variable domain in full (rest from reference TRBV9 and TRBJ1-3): DSGVTQTPKHLITATGQRVTLRCSPRSGDLSVYWYQQSLDQGLQFLIQYYNGEERAKGNILERFSAQQFPDLHSELNLSSLELGDSALYFCASNRGSGNTIYFGEGSWLTVV.

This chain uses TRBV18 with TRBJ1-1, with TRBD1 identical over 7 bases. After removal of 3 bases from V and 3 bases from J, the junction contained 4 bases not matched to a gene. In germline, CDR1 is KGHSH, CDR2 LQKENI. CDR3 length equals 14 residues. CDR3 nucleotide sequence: TGTGCCAGCTCACCGGTACAGGGGTACACTGAAGCTTTCTTT. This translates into CASSPVQGYTEAFF. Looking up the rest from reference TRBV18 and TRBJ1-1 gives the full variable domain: NAGVMQNPRHLVRRRGQEARLRCSPMKGHSHVYWYRQLPEEGLKFMVYLQKENIIDESGMPKERFSAEFPKEGPSILRIQQVVRGDSAAYFCASSPVQGYTEAFFGQGTRLTVV.

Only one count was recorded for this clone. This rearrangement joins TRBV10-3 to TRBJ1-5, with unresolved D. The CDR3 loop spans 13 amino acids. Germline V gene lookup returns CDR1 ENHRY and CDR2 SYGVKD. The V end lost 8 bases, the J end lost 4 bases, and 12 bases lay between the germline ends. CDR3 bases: TGTGCCATCTGCGAGGATGGTAATCAGCCCCAGCATTTT. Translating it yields CAICEDGNQPQHF.

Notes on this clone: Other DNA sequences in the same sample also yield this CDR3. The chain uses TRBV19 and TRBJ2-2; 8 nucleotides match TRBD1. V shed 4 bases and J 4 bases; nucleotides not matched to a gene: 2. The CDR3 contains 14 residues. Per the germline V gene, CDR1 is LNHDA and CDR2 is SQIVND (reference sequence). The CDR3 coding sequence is TGTGCCAGTAGTACAGACAGGGGCACCGGGGAGCTGTTTTTT. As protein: CASSTDRGTGELFF. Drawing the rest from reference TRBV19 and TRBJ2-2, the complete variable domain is DGGITQSPKYLFRKEGQNVTLSCEQNLNHDAMYWYRQDPGQGLRLIYYSQIVNDFQKGDIAEGYSVSREKKESFPLTVTSAQKNPTAFYLCASSTDRGTGELFFGEGSRLTVL.

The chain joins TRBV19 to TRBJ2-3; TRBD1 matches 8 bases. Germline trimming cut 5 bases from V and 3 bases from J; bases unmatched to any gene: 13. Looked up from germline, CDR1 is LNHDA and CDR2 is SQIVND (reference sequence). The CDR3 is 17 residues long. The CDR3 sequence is CASSPIPGTGETDTQYF. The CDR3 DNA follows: TGTGCCAGTAGTCCGATTCCCGGGACAGGAGAAACAGATACGCAGTATTTT.

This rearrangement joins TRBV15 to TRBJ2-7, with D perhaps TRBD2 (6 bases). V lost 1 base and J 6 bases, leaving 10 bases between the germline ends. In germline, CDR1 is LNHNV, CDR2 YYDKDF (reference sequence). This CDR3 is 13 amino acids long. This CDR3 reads CATSRVRGGEQYV. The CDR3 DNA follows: TGTGCCACCAGCAGAGTTCGGGGAGGCGAGCAGTACGTC.

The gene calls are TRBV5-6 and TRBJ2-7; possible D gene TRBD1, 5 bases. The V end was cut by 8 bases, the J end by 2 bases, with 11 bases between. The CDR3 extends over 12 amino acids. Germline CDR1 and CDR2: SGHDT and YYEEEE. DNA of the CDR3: TGTGCCAGTTCAACAGGTACCTACGAGCAGTACTTC. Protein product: CASSTGTYEQYF.